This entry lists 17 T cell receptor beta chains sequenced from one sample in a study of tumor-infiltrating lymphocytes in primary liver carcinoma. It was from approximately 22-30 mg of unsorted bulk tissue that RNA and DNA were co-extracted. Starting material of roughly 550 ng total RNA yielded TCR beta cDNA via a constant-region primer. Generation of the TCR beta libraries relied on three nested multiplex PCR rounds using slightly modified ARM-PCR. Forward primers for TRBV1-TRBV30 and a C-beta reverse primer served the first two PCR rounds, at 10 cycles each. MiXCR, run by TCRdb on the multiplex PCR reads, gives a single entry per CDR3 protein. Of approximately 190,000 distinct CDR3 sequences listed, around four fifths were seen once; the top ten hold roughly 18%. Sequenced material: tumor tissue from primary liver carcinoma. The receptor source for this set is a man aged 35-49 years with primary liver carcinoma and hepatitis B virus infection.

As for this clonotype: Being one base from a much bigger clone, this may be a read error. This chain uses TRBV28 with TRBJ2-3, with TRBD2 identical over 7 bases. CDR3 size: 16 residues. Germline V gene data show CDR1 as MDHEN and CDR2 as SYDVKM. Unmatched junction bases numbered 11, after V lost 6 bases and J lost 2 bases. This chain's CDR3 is CASRSGRRGITDTQYF. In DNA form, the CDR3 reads TGTGCCAGCAGATCTGGGCGGCGGGGGATCACAGATACGCAGTATTTT.

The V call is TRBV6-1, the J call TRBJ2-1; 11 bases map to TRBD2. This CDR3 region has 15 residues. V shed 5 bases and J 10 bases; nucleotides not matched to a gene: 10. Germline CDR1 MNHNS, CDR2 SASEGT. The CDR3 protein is CASSSGTSGQREQFF. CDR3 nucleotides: TGTGCCAGCAGTTCCGGGACTAGCGGCCAAAGGGAGCAGTTCTTC.

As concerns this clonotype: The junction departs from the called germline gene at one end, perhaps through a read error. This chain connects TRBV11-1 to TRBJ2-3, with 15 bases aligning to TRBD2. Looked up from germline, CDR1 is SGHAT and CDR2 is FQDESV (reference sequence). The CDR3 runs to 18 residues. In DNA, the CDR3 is TGTGCGAGCAGCTTTCCCGGGACTAGCGGGAGGCGGACAGATACGCAGTATTTT. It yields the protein CASSFPGTSGRRTDTQYF.

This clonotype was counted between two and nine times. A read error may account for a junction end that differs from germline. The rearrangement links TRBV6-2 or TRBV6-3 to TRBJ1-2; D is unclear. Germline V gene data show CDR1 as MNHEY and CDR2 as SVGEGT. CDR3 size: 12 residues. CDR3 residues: CASGPTAYDYTF. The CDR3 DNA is TGTGCCAGCGGCCCAACAGCCTATGACTACACCTTC.

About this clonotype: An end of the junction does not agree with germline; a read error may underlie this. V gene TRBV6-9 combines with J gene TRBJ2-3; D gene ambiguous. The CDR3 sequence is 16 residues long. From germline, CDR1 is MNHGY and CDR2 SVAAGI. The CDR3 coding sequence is TGTGCCAGAAGTTACTCTTTAGTGGGGTACACAGATACGCAGTATTTT. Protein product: CARSYSLVGYTDTQYF.

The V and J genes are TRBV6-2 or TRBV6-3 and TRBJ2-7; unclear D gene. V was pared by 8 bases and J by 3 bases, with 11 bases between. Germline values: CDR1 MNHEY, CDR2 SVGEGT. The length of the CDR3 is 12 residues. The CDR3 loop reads CASVSSVYEQYF. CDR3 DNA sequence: TGTGCCAGCGTCTCTAGTGTCTACGAGCAGTACTTC.

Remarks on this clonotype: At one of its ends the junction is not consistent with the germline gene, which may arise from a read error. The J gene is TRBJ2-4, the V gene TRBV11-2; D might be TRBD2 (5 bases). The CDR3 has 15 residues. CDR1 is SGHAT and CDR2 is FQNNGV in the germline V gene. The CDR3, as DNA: TGTGGCAGCACCACTTCAGCGGTTGCCAAAAACATTCAGTACTTC. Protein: CGSTTSAVAKNIQYF.

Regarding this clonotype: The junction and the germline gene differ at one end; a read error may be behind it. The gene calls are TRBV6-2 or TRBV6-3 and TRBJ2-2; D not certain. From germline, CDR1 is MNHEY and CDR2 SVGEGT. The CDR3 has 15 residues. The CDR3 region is CASSWAAANTGELFF. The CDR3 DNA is TGTGCCAGTAGTTGGGCAGCCGCGAACACCGGGGAGCTGTTTTTT.

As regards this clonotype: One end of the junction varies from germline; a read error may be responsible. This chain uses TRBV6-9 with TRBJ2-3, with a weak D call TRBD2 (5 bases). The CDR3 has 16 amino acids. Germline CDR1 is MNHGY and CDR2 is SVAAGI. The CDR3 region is CASSLTGIDTTDTQNF. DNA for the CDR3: TGTGCCAGCAGTTTAACCGGGATAGACACCACAGATACGCAGAATTTT.

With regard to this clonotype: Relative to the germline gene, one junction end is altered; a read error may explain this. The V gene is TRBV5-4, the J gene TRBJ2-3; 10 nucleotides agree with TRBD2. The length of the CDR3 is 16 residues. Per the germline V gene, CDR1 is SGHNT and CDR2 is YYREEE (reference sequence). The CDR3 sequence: CASSFTAGGLGDTQYF. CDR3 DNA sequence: TGTGCTAGCAGCTTTACAGCGGGAGGGCTGGGAGATACGCAGTATTTT.

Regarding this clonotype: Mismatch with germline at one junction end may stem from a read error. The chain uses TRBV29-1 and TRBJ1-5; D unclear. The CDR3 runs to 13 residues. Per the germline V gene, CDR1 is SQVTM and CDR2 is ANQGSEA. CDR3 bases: TGCAGCGTTGTCGCACAGATCAAACAGCCACAGCATTTT. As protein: CSVVAQIKQPQHF.

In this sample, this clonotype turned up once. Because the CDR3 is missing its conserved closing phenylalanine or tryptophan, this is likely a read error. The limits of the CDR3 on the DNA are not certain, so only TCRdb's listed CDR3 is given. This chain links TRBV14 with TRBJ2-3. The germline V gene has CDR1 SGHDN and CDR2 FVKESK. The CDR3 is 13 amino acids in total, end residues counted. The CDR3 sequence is CASSPTGQTTHYY.

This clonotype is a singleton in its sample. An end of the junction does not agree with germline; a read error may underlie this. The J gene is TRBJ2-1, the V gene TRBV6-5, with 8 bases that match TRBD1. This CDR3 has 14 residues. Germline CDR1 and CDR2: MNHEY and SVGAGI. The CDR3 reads CSSSEDRVVIEQFF. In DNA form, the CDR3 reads TGTTCCAGCAGTGAGGACAGGGTGGTCATTGAACAGTTCTTC.

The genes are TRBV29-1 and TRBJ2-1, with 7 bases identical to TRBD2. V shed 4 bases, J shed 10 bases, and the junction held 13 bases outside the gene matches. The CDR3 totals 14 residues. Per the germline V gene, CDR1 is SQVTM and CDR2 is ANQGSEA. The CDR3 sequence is CSVVGGKGVKEQFF. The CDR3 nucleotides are TGCAGCGTTGTGGGGGGGAAAGGGGTCAAGGAGCAGTTCTTC.

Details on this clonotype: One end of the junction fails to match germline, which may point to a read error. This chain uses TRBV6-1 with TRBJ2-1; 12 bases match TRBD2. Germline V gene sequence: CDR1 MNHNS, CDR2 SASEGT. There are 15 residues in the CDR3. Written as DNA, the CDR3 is TGTGCTAGCAGTGAGACTAGCGGGAGTTCCAATGAGCAGTTCTTC. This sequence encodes CASSETSGSSNEQFF.

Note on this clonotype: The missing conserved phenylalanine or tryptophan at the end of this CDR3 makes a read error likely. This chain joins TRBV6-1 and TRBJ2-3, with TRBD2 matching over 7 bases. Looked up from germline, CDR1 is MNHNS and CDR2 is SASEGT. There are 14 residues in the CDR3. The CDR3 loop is CASSEGGSSDTQYS. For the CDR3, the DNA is TGTGCTAGCAGTGAAGGCGGGAGCTCAGATACGCAGTATTCT.

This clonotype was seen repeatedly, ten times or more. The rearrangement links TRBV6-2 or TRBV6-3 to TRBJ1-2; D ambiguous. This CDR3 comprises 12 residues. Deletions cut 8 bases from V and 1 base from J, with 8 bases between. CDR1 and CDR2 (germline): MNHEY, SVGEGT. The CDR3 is CASGLFNYGYTF. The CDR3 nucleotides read TGTGCCAGCGGACTGTTTAACTATGGCTACACCTTC.